The present T cell receptor beta chain was sequenced within a study of blood T cell repertoires in COVID-19 (dated by TCRdb to the early 2020s). Describing the broader study: The collaborator samples originated in the United States, Italy and Spain and spanned the acute and convalescent phases of COVID-19. Samples were obtained from the ongoing ImmuneRACE study (first 160 participants) and from over 1,000 subjects provided by 6 global collaborators. A freely available public database, intended as a resource for researchers studying the immune response to SARS-CoV-2, is where the repertoires were released. The sample metadata nearly always contained a de-identified subject ID, COVID-19 status, age in years and sex. The dataset comprised deeply sampled blood TCRbeta repertoires from subjects exposed to, actively infected with, or recovered from COVID-19. The prospective study material was composed of cDNA or gDNA derived from T cells, B-cell-depleted T cells, or PBMCs. Where HLA class I and class II types were available, the types were taken from metadata supplied by the sample provider, not from assay-based typing.

Samples from volunteer blood donors who had recovered from COVID-19 were contributed by a second Seattle source. Whole blood was collected in K2EDTA tubes by collaborating institutions according to the institutions' own protocols. For TCRbeta analysis, collaborator samples were shipped as frozen whole blood, as isolated PBMCs, or as DNA extracted from either sample type. Measured from the cysteine to the phenylalanine, the CDR3 is 15 residues long. Left in the record is the CDR3 DNA by itself, 45 bases read in frame from the first base. From the germline V gene (reference sequence), CDR1 is SGHAT and CDR2 is FQDESV. V is clipped by 5 bases and J by 9 bases, and the sequence between their germline boundaries is 21 bases long. A remark on this clone: Its antigen is still unknown. Per-base qualities were not stored, and no clone one base away is much larger.

The immunoSEQ Assay, a bias-controlled multiplex PCR, was used to amplify TCRbeta CDR3 regions from genomic DNA. As for how the authors treated the data: The number of nucleated cells in each sample was estimated from the amplification of reference gene primers within the assay. To quantify the absolute abundance of each unique TCRbeta CDR3 rearrangement, sequence reads were collapsed and filtered. For each sample, productive Simpson clonality was calculated by taking the square root of Simpson's diversity index across productive rearrangements. In TCRdb, the immuneACCESS table is reduced to in-frame sequences with V and J assigned. These tables do not hold every clone; where another copy was compared, an unresolved V gene accounts for under half, and the others remain unexplained. V and J calls and clone size are those listed in that table; D and trimming were worked out from the DNA. This sample gives 200,000 or so clones in total; 80% to 90% of them show up just once. The ten largest make up 2.9% of the sample.

The study at large found these results: How much clinical and demographic metadata was included differed by source and by participant, and the metadata was provided uncurated.

The sequenced material came from peripheral blood. This sequence was found in a man aged 50 or older who had recovered from COVID-19. Recombination connected TRBV11-1 to TRBJ2-3, with TRBD1 perhaps the D gene, on 6 matching bases. The CDR3 reads as follows: CASSRQGQQGGTQYF. The DNA sequence follows: TGTGCCAGCAGCCGACAAGGCCAACAGGGCGGGACGCAGTATTTT.